The rows below give T cell receptor beta chains drawn from one sample of a study of control samples from healthy donors and cancer patients. Profiled with immunoSEQ multiplex PCR; TCRdb holds only in-frame clones, not every one. The sample yields 150,000 or so clones, approximately 94% seen once. Sequencing was done on a sample of blood. The receptors derive from a woman aged 40 to 55 in good health. Each CDR3 is given with its conserved first and last residue. The order of the fields is J gene, V gene, clone size, D gene, CDR3 protein, CDR3 DNA. The D gene is left open where the match is weak. Clone size is not always given. Where it is, it says once, few, many or a class for expanded clones.

TRBJ1-2 | TRBV12-3/TRBV12-4 | - | TRBD1 | CASKDRSHYGYTF | TGTGCCAGCAAGGACAGGTCGCACTATGGCTACACCTTC
TRBJ2-2 | TRBV9 | - | - | CASSVSPTGSGELFF | TGTGCCAGCAGCGTCTCTCCCACGGGATCCGGGGAGCTGTTTTTT
TRBJ1-1 | TRBV6-2/TRBV6-3 | - | - | CASSSEGETEAFF | TGTGCCAGCAGTTCCGAAGGCGAGACAGAAGCTTTCTTT
TRBJ2-7 | TRBV5-1 | medium-sized | - | CASSLAGTRQAAYEQYF | TGCGCCAGCAGCTTGGCCGGCACTAGACAGGCCGCCTACGAGCAGTACTTC
TRBJ2-7 | TRBV4-2 | - | TRBD2 | CASSPIQPGLAGGEQYF | TGTGCCAGCAGCCCGATCCAACCAGGACTAGCGGGGGGCGAGCAGTACTTC
TRBJ1-1 | TRBV4-1 | - | - | CASSQSGRTNTEAFF | TGCGCCAGCAGCCAATCCGGACGGACAAACACTGAAGCTTTCTTT
TRBJ1-2 | TRBV19 | - | TRBD1 | CASSIGDRDYGYTF | TGTGCCAGTAGTATCGGGGACAGGGACTATGGCTACACCTTC
TRBJ2-1 | TRBV3-1/TRBV3-2 | once | - | CASSQDYSSLGTRQFF | TGTGCCAGCAGCCAAGATTACAGTTCGTTAGGGACCAGGCAGTTCTTC
TRBJ1-2 | TRBV9 | few | - | CASKGVRLTSNYGYTF | TGTGCCAGCAAGGGTGTTAGGCTCACCTCTAACTATGGCTACACCTTC
TRBJ2-3 | TRBV2 | - | - | CASMTGVSADTQYF | TGTGCCAGCATGACGGGAGTCAGCGCGGATACGCAGTATTTT
TRBJ2-3 | TRBV11-3 | - | TRBD2 | CVSSLYSGRDTQYF | TGTGTCAGCAGCTTATATAGCGGGAGGGATACGCAGTATTTT
TRBJ1-2 | TRBV7-2 | - | - | CASSPPNYYGYTF | TGTGCCAGCAGCCCCCCGAATTACTATGGCTACACCTTC
TRBJ1-6 | TRBV6-2/TRBV6-3 | - | TRBD1 | CASSYRTGGAGQLSPLHF | TGTGCCAGCAGTTACCGGACAGGGGGCGCTGGTCAACTTTCACCCCTCCACTTT
TRBJ1-2 | TRBV4-3 | - | - | CASSQGSDGTNYGYTF | TGCGCCAGCAGCCAAGGGTCCGACGGAACTAACTATGGCTACACCTTC